This record covers a single T cell receptor beta chain. The CDR3 is 16 amino acids. Germline V CDR1 and CDR2: SGHTA, FQGNSA. Trimming at V came to 2 bases and at J to 4 bases, leaving 7 bases not matched to a gene. Original processing methods: Researchers report that nucleated cell counts were estimated from reference gene primer amplification. Profiled with immunoSEQ multiplex PCR; TCRdb holds only in-frame clones, not every one. V and J calls and clone size are those listed in that table; D and trimming were worked out from the DNA. The sample has approximately 45,000 clones, over 65% seen once. The sample is drawn from a study of blood T cell repertoires in COVID-19. Overall study: Acute-phase and convalescent COVID-19 samples originated in the United States, Italy and Spain. T cells, B-cell-depleted T cells, or PBMCs provided the cDNA or gDNA that served as material.

The chain couples TRBV7-2 to TRBJ2-5, with 10 bases identical to TRBD2. The receptor's source is a man older than 75 with acute or convalescent COVID-19. Sequenced: peripheral blood. The CDR3 DNA sequence: TGTGCCAGCAGCTTAAATCCGGGACTAGCGACAGAGACCCAGTACTTC. Encoded protein: CASSLNPGLATETQYF. Full variable domain (missing parts from reference TRBV7-2 and TRBJ2-5): GAGVSQSPSNKVTEKGKDVELRCDPISGHTALYWYRQSLGQGLEFLIYFQGNSAPDKSGLPSDRFSAERTGGSVSTLTIQRTQQEDSAVYLCASSLNPGLATETQYFGPGTRLLVL.